The T cell receptor (beta chain) described here comes from a study of shared T cell receptors in the human thymus. TCRdb keeps only in-frame clones here, not all; method: immunoSEQ multiplex PCR. The sample lists around 730,000 clones; 80% to 90% were seen once. V lost 1 base and J lost 5, with 26 bases in between. CDR3 length: 20 amino acids. Germline CDR1 MGHRA, CDR2 YSYEKL. This sample also belongs to another study, concerning human thymus T cells. That paper adds: It was healthy Finnish infants having corrective surgery for congenital heart defects who were the donors. Thymic samples were excised during corrective heart operations. Thymic and blood repertoires appeared to show biased V and J gene usage. Unrelated people showed highly overlapping thymic repertoires, related research reported.

The J gene is TRBJ1-4, the V gene TRBV4-1, with D perhaps TRBD1 (6 bases). The receptor was isolated from a girl in the first two years of life with a congenital heart defect. The sequencing sample was made of thymocytes. CDR3 nucleotide sequence: TGCGCCAGCAGCCAAGCCGCGACAGGCACAGGCCGGACCGCGAATGAAAAACTGTTTTTT. Amino acid sequence: CASSQAATGTGRTANEKLFF.